These 32 T cell receptor beta chains came from one sample sequenced in a study of blood T cell repertoires in COVID-19. TCRdb's copy holds only in-frame clones and misses some; the assay was immunoSEQ multiplex PCR. The sample consists of over 55,000 clones, roughly 87% of them appearing once. Specimen: peripheral blood. Receptor source: a woman over 75 with COVID-19, enrolled during active disease.

The gene calls are TRBV5-5 and TRBJ2-5, with a weak D call TRBD2 (5 bases). From germline, CDR1 is SGHKS and CDR2 YYEKEE (reference sequence). This CDR3 is built from 13 residues. V was cut by 4 bases and J by 4 bases, with 11 bases left in between. The CDR3 DNA reads TGTGCCAGCAGCAGACCGAGCGGAGAGACCCAGTACTTC. It specifies CASSRPSGETQYF.

In its sample, this clone was seen once. The chain uses TRBV6-6 and TRBJ1-2, with a possible D match to TRBD1 (5 bases). The CDR3 covers 13 residues. The germline gives CDR1 MNHNY, CDR2 SVGAGI (reference sequence). Trimming stripped 4 bases from V and 4 bases from J, with 10 bases between. The CDR3 nucleotides read TGTGCCAGCAGTTCGCAGGGTATCTATGGCTACACCTTC. This encodes CASSSQGIYGYTF.

The chain carries TRBV6-5 and TRBJ2-3, with 11 bases aligning to TRBD2. The CDR3 runs to 14 residues. V shed 7 bases and J 6 bases; nucleotides not matched to a gene: 6. Germline V CDR1 and CDR2: MNHEY, SVGAGI. The CDR3: CASKLSGGEDTQYF. CDR3 coding DNA: TGTGCCAGCAAGCTTAGCGGGGGGGAGGATACGCAGTATTTT.

There are a few counts of this clone. The rearrangement links TRBV18 to TRBJ1-6; D is possibly TRBD1 (6 bases). The V gene lost 3 bases and the J gene lost 7 bases, with 13 bases spanning the gap. Germline V gene lookup returns CDR1 KGHSH and CDR2 LQKENI. This CDR3 spans 15 amino acids. The CDR3 is CASSPLGTRNSPLHF. CDR3 nucleotide sequence: TGTGCCAGCTCACCCCTCGGGACAAGGAATTCACCCCTCCACTTT.

The chain joins TRBV30 to TRBJ2-1; tentative D call: TRBD2 (5 bases). Germline V gene data show CDR1 as GTSNPN and CDR2 as SVGIG (reference sequence). V lost 2 bases and J 5 bases, leaving 10 bases between the germline ends. The length of the CDR3 is 13 residues. For the CDR3, the DNA is TGTGCCTGGAGTCTCGGGATGGACAATGAGCAGTTCTTC. Its translation is CAWSLGMDNEQFF.

This rearrangement joins TRBV19 to TRBJ1-1; D perhaps matches TRBD1 (6 bases). The CDR3 totals 13 residues. Looked up from germline, CDR1 is LNHDA and CDR2 is SQIVND (reference sequence). Between the trimmed V and J ends, which lost 11 bases and 2 bases, there was a span of 15 bases. The CDR3 here is CASRGGQNTEAFF. The CDR3 region has the DNA TGTGCCTCGAGAGGGGGACAAAACACTGAAGCTTTCTTT.

The genes are TRBV27 and TRBJ2-2; TRBD1 aligns across 7 bases. The germline V gene encodes CDR1 MNHEY and CDR2 SMNVEV (reference sequence). CDR3 length: 15 amino acids. The junction had 4 bases not matched to a gene; V was cut back by 6 bases and J by 0 bases. The CDR3 sequence: CASRRQGANTGELFF. CDR3 nucleotide sequence: TGTGCCAGCAGGCGCCAGGGGGCGAACACCGGGGAGCTGTTTTTT.

The chain combines TRBV19 with TRBJ1-1, with TRBD1 as a possible D gene (6 bases). The CDR3 covers 15 residues. The germline V gene has CDR1 LNHDA and CDR2 SQIVND (reference sequence). The germline V and J ends were trimmed by 6 bases and 6 bases, with 20 bases remaining between them. The CDR3 loop reads CASSPEHGQIPEAFF. The DNA of the CDR3 is TGTGCCAGTAGCCCCGAACACGGACAGATACCTGAAGCTTTCTTT.

V is TRBV10-3 and J is TRBJ2-3; 7 bases fit TRBD2. Germline V CDR1 and CDR2: ENHRY, SYGVKD. The trim removed 2 bases at V and 1 base at J, leaving 6 bases unmatched. The CDR3 has 16 amino acids. CDR3 DNA: TGTGCCATCAGTGAGGGGGTAGCGGGCGGCACAGATACGCAGTATTTT. It encodes CAISEGVAGGTDTQYF.

The sample holds one count of this clone. This sequence joins TRBV7-3 and TRBJ1-1, with TRBD1 as a possible D gene (6 bases). The ends were cut back, 5 bases at V and 0 bases at J, with 19 bases in the middle. Germline V CDR1 and CDR2: SGHTA, FQGTGA. The CDR3 spans 17 residues. CDR3 bases: TGTGCCAGCAGCCCCGAGGTGGGGGCGGGCATGAACACTGAAGCTTTCTTT. Protein product: CASSPEVGAGMNTEAFF.

The chain employs TRBV7-3 and TRBJ1-2, with 9 bases that match TRBD1. After removal of 5 bases from V and 8 bases from J, the junction contained 6 bases not matched to a gene. The V gene's germline CDR1 is SGHTA and CDR2 FQGTGA. CDR3 length equals 13 residues. CDR3 protein: CASSLGGQGGYTF. In DNA, the CDR3 is TGTGCCAGCAGCCTCGGGGGACAGGGCGGCTACACCTTC.

The rearrangement uses TRBV7-9 and TRBJ2-5, with 8 nucleotides matching TRBD1. V lost 4 bases to trimming and J lost 5 bases; unmatched junction nucleotides: 9. Germline V gene lookup returns CDR1 SEHNR and CDR2 FQNEAQ (reference sequence). The CDR3 loop spans 15 amino acids. The DNA of the CDR3 is TGTGCCAGCAGCTCCGACAGGGGCGTAATTGAGACCCAGTACTTC. Protein sequence: CASSSDRGVIETQYF.

The chain couples TRBV3-1 (or the pseudogene TRBV3-2) to TRBJ1-2; perhaps TRBD1 as D (5 bases). This CDR3 spans 14 amino acids. The V end lost 1 base, the J end lost 2 bases, and 8 bases lay between the germline ends. The germline V gene has CDR1 LGHDT and CDR2 YNNKEL (reference sequence). This chain's CDR3 is CASSQGDYNYGYTF. Written as DNA, the CDR3 is TGTGCCAGCAGCCAAGGGGACTACAACTATGGCTACACCTTC.

This clone was seen a handful of times. The V and J genes are TRBV7-8 and TRBJ2-7; tentative D call: TRBD1 (6 bases). This CDR3 comprises 15 residues. Trimming left V 3 bases short and J 2 bases short, with 14 bases between. Germline CDR1 SGHVS, CDR2 FQNEAQ. CDR3 in DNA: TGTGCCAGCAGCTTGTCTGGACAGCCGACCTACGAGCAGTACTTC. Protein product: CASSLSGQPTYEQYF.

The chain joins TRBV5-1 to TRBJ1-2; 8 nucleotides align to TRBD1. This CDR3 spans 13 amino acids. Germline V lookup: CDR1 SGHRS, CDR2 YFSETQ. Trimming cost V 4 bases and J 6 bases; bases outside gene matches: 5. This chain's CDR3 is CASSPDRVDGYTF. For the CDR3, the DNA is TGCGCCAGCAGCCCGGACAGGGTTGATGGCTACACCTTC.

The chain uses TRBV3-1 (or the pseudogene TRBV3-2) and TRBJ2-3; TRBD1 is a possible D gene (7 bases). Per germline, CDR1 LGHDT and CDR2 YNNKEL (reference sequence). CDR3 size: 16 residues. The V end lost 0 bases, the J end lost 4 bases, and 14 bases lay between the germline ends. The CDR3 region is CASSQDSVRGADTQYF. The CDR3 bases are TGTGCCAGCAGCCAAGATTCTGTCAGGGGGGCAGATACGCAGTATTTT.

V usage is TRBV4-2 and J usage is TRBJ2-5, with TRBD2 identical over 12 bases. CDR1 is LGHNA and CDR2 is YNFKEQ in the germline V gene. J was trimmed by 1 base and V by 4 bases; bases with no gene match: 1. CDR3 length: 15 amino acids. CDR3 sequence: CASSRTSGVQETQYF. The CDR3 nucleotides read TGTGCCAGCAGCCGGACTAGCGGGGTCCAAGAGACCCAGTACTTC.

The J gene is TRBJ1-1, the V gene TRBV10-1; D might be TRBD1 (6 bases). Germline assignment: CDR1 WNHNN and CDR2 SYGVQD (reference sequence). V shed 4 bases and J shed 1 base, with 10 bases lying between them. The CDR3 runs to 14 residues. Here the CDR3 DNA reads TGCGCCAGCAGTGGGGACACGGAGAACACTGAAGCTTTCTTT. As protein: CASSGDTENTEAFF.

The chain is built from TRBV6-5 and TRBJ1-1; 9 bases agree with TRBD1. The CDR3 is 15 residues long. The germline CDR1 and CDR2 sequences are MNHEY and SVGAGI. V shed 4 bases, J shed 2 bases, and the junction held 5 bases outside the gene matches. CDR3 sequence: CASSSQGAGNTEAFF. CDR3 sequence (DNA): TGTGCCAGCAGTTCACAGGGGGCAGGTAACACTGAAGCTTTCTTT.

The CDR3 sequence: CASSTRGGAYGYTF. The CDR3 DNA follows: TGTGCCAGCAGCACGAGGGGGGGGGCCTATGGCTACACCTTC. The V and J genes are TRBV3-1 (or the pseudogene TRBV3-2) and TRBJ1-2, with D possibly TRBD1 on 6 matching bases. Germline lookup yields CDR1 LGHDT and CDR2 YNNKEL (reference sequence). The germline V and J ends were trimmed by 5 bases and 4 bases, with 14 bases remaining between them. The length of the CDR3 is 14 residues.

The chain employs TRBV30 and TRBJ2-7; 8 bases align to TRBD1. Germline lookup yields CDR1 GTSNPN and CDR2 SVGIG (reference sequence). V was clipped by 4 bases and J by 4 bases; unmatched bases: 6. This CDR3 comprises 13 residues. CDR3 sequence: CAWTGQASYEQYF. CDR3 nucleotide sequence: TGTGCCTGGACGGGACAGGCTTCATACGAGCAGTACTTC.

The rearrangement joins TRBV3-1 (or the pseudogene TRBV3-2) to TRBJ2-1; 12 positions match TRBD2. The CDR3 spans 15 residues. The V gene end was trimmed by 5 bases and the J gene end by 6 bases; junction bases not matched to a gene: 5. The germline V gene encodes CDR1 LGHDT and CDR2 YNNKEL (reference sequence). CDR3 loop: CASSILAGGSNEQFF. The CDR3 DNA reads TGTGCCAGCAGCATACTAGCGGGGGGATCCAATGAGCAGTTCTTC.

This clone has just one count. This chain connects TRBV5-1 to TRBJ1-3; TRBD1 agrees at 10 bases. The ends lost 4 bases at V and 4 bases at J; junction bases unmatched: 17. There are 19 residues in the CDR3. Germline V gene lookup returns CDR1 SGHRS and CDR2 YFSETQ. The CDR3 bases are TGCGCCAGCAGCAGAATGGACAGGGGGTCCGACAAATCAGGAAACACCATATATTTT. The encoded protein is CASSRMDRGSDKSGNTIYF.

CDR3 in amino acids: CASSVGLAGGPDTQYF. The CDR3 DNA reads TGTGCCAGCAGCGTAGGGCTAGCGGGGGGTCCGGATACGCAGTATTTT. The J gene is TRBJ2-3, the V gene TRBV9; 11 bases map to TRBD2. Unmatched junction bases numbered 6, after V lost 0 bases and J lost 6 bases. Germline V gives CDR1 SGDLS, CDR2 YYNGEE. The CDR3 loop spans 16 amino acids.

V and J are TRBV5-1 and TRBJ2-1; weak D call: TRBD2 (6 bases). Germline V lookup: CDR1 SGHRS, CDR2 YFSETQ. V dropped 0 bases and J dropped 8 bases, with 15 bases sitting between them. This CDR3 spans 15 amino acids. As DNA, the CDR3 is TGCGCCAGCAGCTTGGAGGGGAGGATCTTTCATGAGCAGTTCTTC. The encoded protein is CASSLEGRIFHEQFF.

The chain employs TRBV6-5 and TRBJ1-2; D remains unclear. Per germline, CDR1 MNHEY and CDR2 SVGAGI. V was cut by 2 bases and J by 2 bases, with 12 bases left in between. The CDR3 extends over 15 amino acids. The CDR3: CASSYNPQLNYGYTF. CDR3 DNA sequence: TGTGCCAGCAGTTACAACCCCCAACTGAACTATGGCTACACCTTC.

The chain links TRBV15 to TRBJ2-3; possible D gene TRBD2, 5 bases. Germline CDR1 and CDR2: LNHNV and YYDKDF (reference sequence). The V gene lost 1 base and the J gene lost 2 bases, with 13 bases spanning the gap. The CDR3 extends over 16 amino acids. The CDR3 loop is CATSRGLAVDTDTQYF. As DNA, the CDR3 is TGTGCCACCAGCAGAGGCCTAGCAGTTGACACAGATACGCAGTATTTT. The whole variable domain, filled in from reference TRBV15 and TRBJ2-3, reads DAMVIQNPRYQVTQFGKPVTLSCSQTLNHNVMYWYQQKSSQAPKLLFHYYDKDFNNEADTPDNFQSRRPNTSFCFLDIRSPGLGDTAMYLCATSRGLAVDTDTQYFGPGTRLTVL.

V is TRBV3-1 (or the pseudogene TRBV3-2) and J is TRBJ2-5; the D is unclear. Germline CDR1 LGHDT, CDR2 YNNKEL (reference sequence). The CDR3 has 13 amino acids. V lost 0 bases and J lost 7, with 9 bases in between. The CDR3 sequence: CASSQDPFGTQYF. The CDR3 DNA reads as TGTGCCAGCAGCCAAGATCCCTTCGGGACCCAGTACTTC.

With respect to this clone: One junction end disagrees with the germline gene, perhaps due to a read error. The chain combines TRBV7-8 with TRBJ1-2; 11 bases fit TRBD1. Per germline, CDR1 SGHVS and CDR2 FQNEAQ. The CDR3 sequence is 12 residues long. CDR3 residues: CASSLGTGGSAF. The CDR3 DNA sequence: TGTGCCAGCAGCCTCGGGACAGGGGGTAGCGCCTTC.

The chain links TRBV6-5 to TRBJ1-1, with 9 bases lining up with TRBD1. The CDR3 has 15 amino acids. Germline trimming cut 7 bases from V and 3 bases from J; bases unmatched to any gene: 9. Germline values: CDR1 MNHEY, CDR2 SVGAGI. The CDR3 DNA reads as TGTGCCAGCAAAACTGAGGGACAGGGCCACACTGAAGCTTTCTTT. The encoded protein is CASKTEGQGHTEAFF.

The chain couples TRBV10-3 to TRBJ1-3, with D possibly TRBD1 on 6 matching bases. With 3 bases removed from V and 4 bases from J, the gap between germline ends came to 16 bases. The CDR3 loop spans 16 amino acids. Germline loops: CDR1 ENHRY, CDR2 SYGVKD. CDR3 residues: CAISDSERGAGNTIYF. The CDR3 DNA sequence: TGTGCCATCAGTGACTCCGAACGGGGGGCGGGAAACACCATATATTTT.

This rearrangement joins TRBV27 to TRBJ2-3; tentatively, D is TRBD2 (6 bases). Trimming took 1 base from V and 1 from J, leaving 12 bases between them. The germline gives CDR1 MNHEY, CDR2 SMNVEV (reference sequence). This CDR3 has 16 residues. The CDR3 DNA reads TGTGCCAGCAGTTTATTGTTGCGGGGAGGCACAGATACGCAGTATTTT. As protein: CASSLLLRGGTDTQYF.